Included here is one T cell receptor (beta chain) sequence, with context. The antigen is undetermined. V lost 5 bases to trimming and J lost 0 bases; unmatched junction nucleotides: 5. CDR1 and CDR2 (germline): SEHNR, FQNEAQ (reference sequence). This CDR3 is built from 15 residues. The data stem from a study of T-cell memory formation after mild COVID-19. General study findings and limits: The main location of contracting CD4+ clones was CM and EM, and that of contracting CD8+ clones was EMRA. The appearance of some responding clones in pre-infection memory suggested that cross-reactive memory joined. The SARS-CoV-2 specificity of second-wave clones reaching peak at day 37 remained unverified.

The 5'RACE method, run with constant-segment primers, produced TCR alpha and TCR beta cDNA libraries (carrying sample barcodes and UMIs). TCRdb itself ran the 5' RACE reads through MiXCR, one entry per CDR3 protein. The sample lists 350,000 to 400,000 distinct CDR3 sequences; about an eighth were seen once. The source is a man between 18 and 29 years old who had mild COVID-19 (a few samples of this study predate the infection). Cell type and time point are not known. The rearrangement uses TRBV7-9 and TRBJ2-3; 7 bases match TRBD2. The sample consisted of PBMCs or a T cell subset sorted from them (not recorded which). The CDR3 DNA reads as TGTGCCAGCAGCAATCAGCGGGGTAGCACAGATACGCAGTATTTT. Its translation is CASSNQRGSTDTQYF.